This T cell receptor beta chain was sequenced for a study of Graves' ophthalmopathy and Graves' hyperthyroidism. Germline trimming cut 5 bases from V and 11 bases from J; bases unmatched to any gene: 8. This CDR3 comprises 13 residues. Ineligible for inclusion were patients with other autoimmune diseases, uncontrolled infections, pregnancy or lactation. Diagnostic conclusions were grounded in clinical symptoms, serum thyroxine, TRAb, thyroid ultrasound and orbital computed tomography. General study findings and limits: Using a 13-signature model, the authors split ophthalmopathy from stable hyperthyroidism, with around 89% sensitivity and approximately 81% specificity. Blood was where most expanded thyroid clonotypes above 0.001 frequency also turned up.

TCR beta CDR3 amplification used RNA transcripts. The first round was an RT-PCR with HTBI primers, and the second round was a multiplex PCR. TCRdb reprocessed the multiplex PCR reads with MiXCR, giving one entry per CDR3 protein. The profile shows 600,000 to 950,000 distinct CDR3 sequences, roughly 40% of them singletons. In its sample, this clonotype was seen many times. Its antigen is undetermined. V and J are TRBV12-3 or TRBV12-4 and TRBJ2-2; 7 positions agree with TRBD1. Sequencing was carried out using peripheral blood. This receptor was taken from an adult man with Graves' ophthalmopathy. DNA for the CDR3: TGTGCCAGCAGTCGACGGGACAGAACTGAGCTGTTTTTT. This gives the protein CASSRRDRTELFF.